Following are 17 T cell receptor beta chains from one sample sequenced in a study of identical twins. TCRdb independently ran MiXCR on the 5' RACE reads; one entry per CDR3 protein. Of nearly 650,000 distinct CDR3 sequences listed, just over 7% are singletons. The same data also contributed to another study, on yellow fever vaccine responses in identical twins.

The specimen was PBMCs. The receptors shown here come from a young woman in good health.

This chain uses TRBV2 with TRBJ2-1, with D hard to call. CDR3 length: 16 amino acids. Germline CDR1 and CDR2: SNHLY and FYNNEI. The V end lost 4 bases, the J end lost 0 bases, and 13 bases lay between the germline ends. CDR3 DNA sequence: TGTGCCAGCAGTGCCTGGGGAACGAGCTCCTACAATGAGCAGTTCTTC. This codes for CASSAWGTSSYNEQFF.

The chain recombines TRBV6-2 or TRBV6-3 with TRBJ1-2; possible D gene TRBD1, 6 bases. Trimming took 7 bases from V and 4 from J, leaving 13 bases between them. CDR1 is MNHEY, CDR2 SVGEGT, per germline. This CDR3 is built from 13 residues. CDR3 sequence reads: CASTETGRYGYTF. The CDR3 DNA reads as TGTGCCAGCACTGAAACAGGGCGCTATGGCTACACCTTC.

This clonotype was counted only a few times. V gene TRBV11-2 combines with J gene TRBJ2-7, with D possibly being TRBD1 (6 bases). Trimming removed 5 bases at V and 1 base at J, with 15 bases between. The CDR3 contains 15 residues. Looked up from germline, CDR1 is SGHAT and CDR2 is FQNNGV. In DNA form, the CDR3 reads TGTGCCAGCAGCGAGAACAGGGTCGGGTCCTACGAGCAGTACTTC. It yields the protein CASSENRVGSYEQYF.

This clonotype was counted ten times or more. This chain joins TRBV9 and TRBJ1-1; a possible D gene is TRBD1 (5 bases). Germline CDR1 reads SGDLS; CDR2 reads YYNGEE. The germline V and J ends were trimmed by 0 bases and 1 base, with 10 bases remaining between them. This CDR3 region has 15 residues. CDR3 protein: CASSVALTGNTEAFF. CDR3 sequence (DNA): TGTGCCAGCAGCGTAGCTCTTACAGGGAACACTGAAGCTTTCTTT.

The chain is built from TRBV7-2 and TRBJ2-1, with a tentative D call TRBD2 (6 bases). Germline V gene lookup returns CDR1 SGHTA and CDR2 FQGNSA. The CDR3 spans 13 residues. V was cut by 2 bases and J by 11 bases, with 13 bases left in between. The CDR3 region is CASSLSTSPQQFF. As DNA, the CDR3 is TGTGCCAGCAGCTTATCCACTAGCCCCCAGCAGTTCTTC.

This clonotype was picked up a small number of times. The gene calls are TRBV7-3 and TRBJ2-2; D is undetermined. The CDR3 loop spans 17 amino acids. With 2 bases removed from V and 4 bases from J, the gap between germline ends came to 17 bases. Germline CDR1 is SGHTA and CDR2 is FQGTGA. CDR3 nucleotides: TGTGCCAGCAGCTTAGATTTGGGGTTTAGGAGCACCGGGGAGCTGTTTTTT. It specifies CASSLDLGFRSTGELFF.

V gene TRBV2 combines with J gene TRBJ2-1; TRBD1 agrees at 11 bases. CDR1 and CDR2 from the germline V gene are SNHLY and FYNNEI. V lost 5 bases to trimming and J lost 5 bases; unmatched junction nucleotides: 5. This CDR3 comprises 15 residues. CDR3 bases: TGTGCCAGCAGTCGGGACAGGGGGACGAACAATGAGCAGTTCTTC. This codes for CASSRDRGTNNEQFF.

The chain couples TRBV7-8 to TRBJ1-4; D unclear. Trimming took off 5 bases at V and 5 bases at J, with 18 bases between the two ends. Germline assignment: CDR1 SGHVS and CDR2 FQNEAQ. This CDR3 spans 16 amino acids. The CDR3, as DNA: TGTGCCAGCAGCCTTCACCGGTGGGCGGGAAATGAAAAACTGTTTTTT. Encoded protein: CASSLHRWAGNEKLFF.

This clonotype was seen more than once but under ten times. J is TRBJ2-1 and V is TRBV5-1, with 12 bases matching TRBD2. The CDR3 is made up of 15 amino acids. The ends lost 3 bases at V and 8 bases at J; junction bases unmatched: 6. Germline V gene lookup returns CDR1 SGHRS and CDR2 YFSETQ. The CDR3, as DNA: TGCGCCAGCAGCTGGACTAGCGGGGTACTTCATGAGCAGTTCTTC. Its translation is CASSWTSGVLHEQFF.

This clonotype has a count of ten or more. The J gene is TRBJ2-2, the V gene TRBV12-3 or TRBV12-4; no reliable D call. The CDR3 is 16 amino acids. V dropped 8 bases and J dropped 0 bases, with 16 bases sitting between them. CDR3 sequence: CASCPRSPANTGELFF. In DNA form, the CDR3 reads TGTGCCAGCTGCCCTCGGAGCCCCGCGAACACCGGGGAGCTGTTTTTT.

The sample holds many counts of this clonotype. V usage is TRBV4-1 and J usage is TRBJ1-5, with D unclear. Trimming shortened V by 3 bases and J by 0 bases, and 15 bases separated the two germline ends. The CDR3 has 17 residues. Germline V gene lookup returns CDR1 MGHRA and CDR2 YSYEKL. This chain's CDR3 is CASSQGGAVYSNQPQHF. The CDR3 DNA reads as TGCGCCAGCAGCCAGGGAGGAGCGGTTTATAGCAATCAGCCCCAGCATTTT.

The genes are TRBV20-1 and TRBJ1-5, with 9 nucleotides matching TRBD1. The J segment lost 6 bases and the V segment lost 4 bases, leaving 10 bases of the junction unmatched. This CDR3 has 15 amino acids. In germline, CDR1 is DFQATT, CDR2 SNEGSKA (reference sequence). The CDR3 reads CSATPGTGRLQPQHF. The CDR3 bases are TGCAGTGCTACCCCTGGGACAGGGAGACTTCAGCCCCAGCATTTT.

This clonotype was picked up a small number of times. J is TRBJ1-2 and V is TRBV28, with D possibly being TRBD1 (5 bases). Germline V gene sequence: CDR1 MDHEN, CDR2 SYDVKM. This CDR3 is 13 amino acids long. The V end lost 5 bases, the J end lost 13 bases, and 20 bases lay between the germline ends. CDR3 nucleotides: TGTGCCAGCAGTCAAATTCCGTCCAGGGAATGCACCTTC. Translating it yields CASSQIPSRECTF.

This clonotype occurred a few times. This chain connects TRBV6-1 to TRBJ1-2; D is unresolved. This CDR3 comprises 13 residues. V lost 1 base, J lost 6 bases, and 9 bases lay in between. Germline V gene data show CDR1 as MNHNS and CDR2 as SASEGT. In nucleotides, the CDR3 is TGTGCCAGCAGTGAAGGAGGCCGGCATGGCTACACCTTC. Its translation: CASSEGGRHGYTF.

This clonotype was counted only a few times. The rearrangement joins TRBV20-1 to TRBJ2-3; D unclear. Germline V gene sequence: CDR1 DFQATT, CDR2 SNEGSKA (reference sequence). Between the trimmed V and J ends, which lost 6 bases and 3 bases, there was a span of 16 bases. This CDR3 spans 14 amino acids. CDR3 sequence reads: CSALTIVFTDTQYF. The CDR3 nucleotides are TGCAGTGCGCTTACTATAGTCTTTACAGATACGCAGTATTTT.

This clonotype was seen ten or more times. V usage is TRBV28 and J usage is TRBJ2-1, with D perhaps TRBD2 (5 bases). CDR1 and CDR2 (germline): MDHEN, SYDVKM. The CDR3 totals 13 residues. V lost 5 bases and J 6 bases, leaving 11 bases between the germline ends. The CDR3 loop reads CASSLEAGNEQFF. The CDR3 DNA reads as TGTGCCAGCAGTCTTGAGGCGGGCAATGAGCAGTTCTTC.

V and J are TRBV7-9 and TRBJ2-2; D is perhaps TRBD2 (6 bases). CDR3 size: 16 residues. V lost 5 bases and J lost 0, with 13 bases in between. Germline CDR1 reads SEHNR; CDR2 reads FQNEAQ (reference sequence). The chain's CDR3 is CASSPNGGPNTGELFF. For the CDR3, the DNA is TGTGCCAGCAGCCCAAACGGGGGTCCGAACACCGGGGAGCTGTTTTTT.